The rows below give T cell receptor beta chains drawn from one sample of a study of CD8+ T cells in alopecia areata. Using immunoSEQ multiplex PCR, the repertoire was profiled, and TCRdb retains in-frame clones only, with some absent. This sample has roughly 200,000 clones; around half occur once, and the top ten carry 10% to 11%. The sequences come from CD8+ T cells sorted from blood, collected at week 24, from a patient treated with tofacitinib. The receptors originated from a human donor with alopecia areata. Both conserved end residues are part of each CDR3. D genes are given only for firm matches. Not every row has a clone size; where given, it reads once, few, many or a size class.

J gene: TRBJ2-5; D gene: TRBD1; clone size: -; V gene: TRBV20-1; CDR3 protein: CSAPSRDREYF; CDR3 DNA: TGCAGTGCACCGTCCCGGGACAGGGAATACTTC
J gene: TRBJ1-1; D gene: -; clone size: -; V gene: TRBV14; CDR3 protein: CASSQTRVGTEAFF; CDR3 DNA: TGTGCCAGCAGCCAAACCAGGGTTGGAACTGAAGCTTTCTTT
J gene: TRBJ2-1; D gene: -; clone size: few; V gene: TRBV23-1; CDR3 protein: CASSHPDGPEEFF; CDR3 DNA: TGCGCCAGCAGTCACCCGGACGGACCCGAGGAGTTCTTC
J gene: TRBJ1-1; D gene: -; clone size: once; V gene: TRBV6-5; CDR3 protein: CASTVAVNTEAFF; CDR3 DNA: TGTGCCAGCACCGTAGCCGTGAACACTGAAGCTTTCTTT
J gene: TRBJ1-1; D gene: -; clone size: -; V gene: TRBV4-1; CDR3 protein: CASSQDQGRASEAFF; CDR3 DNA: TGCGCCAGCAGCCAAGATCAGGGCAGGGCGTCCGAAGCTTTCTTT
J gene: TRBJ2-7; D gene: -; clone size: -; V gene: TRBV4-1; CDR3 protein: CASSPLWESSYEQYF; CDR3 DNA: TGCGCCAGCAGCCCCCTCTGGGAGAGCTCCTACGAGCAGTACTTC
J gene: TRBJ2-6; D gene: -; clone size: -; V gene: TRBV9; CDR3 protein: CASSVVGAGRGTRSGANVLTF; CDR3 DNA: TGTGCCAGCAGCGTAGTAGGGGCGGGACGAGGTACACGCTCTGGGGCCAACGTCCTGACTTTC
J gene: TRBJ2-3; D gene: -; clone size: once; V gene: TRBV25-1; CDR3 protein: CASSERGFADTQYF; CDR3 DNA: TGTGCCAGCAGTGAAAGGGGATTCGCAGATACGCAGTATTTT
J gene: TRBJ1-2; D gene: -; clone size: -; V gene: TRBV7-8; CDR3 protein: CASSLSPRDGYTF; CDR3 DNA: TGTGCCAGCAGCTTATCCCCAAGGGATGGCTACACCTTC
J gene: TRBJ1-2; D gene: TRBD1; clone size: few; V gene: TRBV5-6; CDR3 protein: CASSPGQSYGYTF; CDR3 DNA: TGTGCCAGCAGCCCGGGACAGTCCTATGGCTACACCTTC
J gene: TRBJ1-1; D gene: -; clone size: once; V gene: TRBV29-1; CDR3 protein: CSVERGRSGEAFF; CDR3 DNA: TGCAGCGTTGAAAGGGGAAGAAGCGGTGAAGCTTTCTTT
J gene: TRBJ2-1; D gene: -; clone size: few; V gene: TRBV2; CDR3 protein: CASSEAGRGNEQFF; CDR3 DNA: TGTGCCAGCAGTGAAGCGGGGCGGGGCAATGAGCAGTTCTTC
J gene: TRBJ2-7; D gene: -; clone size: -; V gene: TRBV27; CDR3 protein: CASSLSIGGRSYEQYF; CDR3 DNA: TGTGCCAGCAGTTTATCCATAGGCGGCAGGTCCTACGAGCAGTACTTC
J gene: TRBJ1-1; D gene: -; clone size: -; V gene: TRBV19; CDR3 protein: CASSIGWGTEAFF; CDR3 DNA: TGTGCCAGTAGTATAGGATGGGGAACTGAAGCTTTCTTT